These 8 T cell receptor beta chains came from one sample sequenced in a study of cytomegalovirus exposure and HLA in healthy donors. Primers for the PCR totalled 60 Vbeta and 13 Jbeta. Sequenced by immunoSEQ multiplex PCR; TCRdb stores in-frame clones only, minus some. The table shows around 100,000 clones, with around three quarters occurring only once. The sequencing sample was made of PBMCs. Receptors originate from a woman aged 18-30 years in good health and CMV-seropositive.

This clone was seen only once. The rearrangement joins TRBV27 to TRBJ2-1; the D gene is possibly TRBD2 (6 bases). The CDR3 has 14 residues. Looked up from germline, CDR1 is MNHEY and CDR2 is SMNVEV (reference sequence). Trimming removed 5 bases at V and 6 bases at J, with 14 bases between. The CDR3 region is CASSLGTYPNEQFF. The CDR3 region has the DNA TGTGCCAGCAGTCTCGGGACTTACCCCAATGAGCAGTTCTTC.

The genes are TRBV13 and TRBJ1-2, with 7 positions matching TRBD1. Per the germline V gene, CDR1 is PRHDT and CDR2 is FYEKMQ (reference sequence). V shed 2 bases, J shed 7 bases, and the junction held 7 bases outside the gene matches. This CDR3 contains 14 residues. CDR3 protein: CASSLLRQGGGYTF. The CDR3 coding sequence is TGTGCCAGCAGCTTATTGAGACAGGGAGGTGGCTACACCTTC.

In its sample, this clone was seen once. The chain uses TRBV9 and TRBJ1-4; tentative D call: TRBD1 (5 bases). The CDR3 totals 17 residues. The V end lost 4 bases, the J end lost 0 bases, and 16 bases lay between the germline ends. Looked up from germline, CDR1 is SGDLS and CDR2 is YYNGEE. CDR3 region: CASSSGTGGATNEKLFF. The CDR3 nucleotides are TGTGCCAGCAGCTCCGGGACTGGAGGGGCAACTAATGAAAAACTGTTTTTT.

The chain carries TRBV4-1 and TRBJ1-3, with D hard to call. Germline loops: CDR1 MGHRA, CDR2 YSYEKL. CDR3 length: 15 residues. V lost 1 base and J lost 4, with 11 bases in between. CDR3 region: CASSQVLLPGNTIYF. The CDR3 nucleotides are TGCGCCAGCAGCCAAGTACTACTACCAGGAAACACCATATATTTT.

This rearrangement joins TRBV27 to TRBJ1-4, with D possibly being TRBD1 (5 bases). Germline CDR1 reads MNHEY; CDR2 reads SMNVEV (reference sequence). The CDR3 has 15 amino acids. With 8 bases removed from V and 0 bases from J, the gap between germline ends came to 13 bases. CDR3 sequence reads: CASHSGGATNEKLFF. The CDR3 bases are TGTGCCAGCCACTCGGGGGGAGCAACTAATGAAAAACTGTTTTTT.

V gene TRBV5-6 combines with J gene TRBJ2-7, with a possible D match to TRBD1 (5 bases). The germline V and J ends were trimmed by 2 bases and 0 bases, with 9 bases remaining between them. From germline, CDR1 is SGHDT and CDR2 YYEEEE. This CDR3 is 14 amino acids long. The CDR3 reads CASSLGVLSYEQYF. CDR3 sequence (DNA): TGTGCCAGCAGCTTAGGGGTACTCTCCTACGAGCAGTACTTC.

The CDR3 spells CASSTGQPNQPQHF. CDR3 coding DNA: TGTGCCAGCAGTACCGGACAGCCCAATCAGCCCCAGCATTTT. The chain joins TRBV25-1 to TRBJ1-5, with D perhaps TRBD1 (6 bases). Trimming took 5 bases from V and 3 from J, leaving 11 bases between them. CDR3 length: 14 amino acids. Germline loops: CDR1 MGHDK, CDR2 SYGVNS. The whole variable domain, remainder taken from reference TRBV25-1 and TRBJ1-5, is EADIYQTPRYLVIGTGKKITLECSQTMGHDKMYWYQQDPGMELHLIHYSYGVNSTEKGDLSSESTVSRIRTEHFPLTLESARPSHTSQYLCASSTGQPNQPQHFGDGTRLSIL.

This clone was detected only a few times. This rearrangement joins TRBV28 to TRBJ1-2; maybe TRBD1 (6 bases). The CDR3 has 15 residues. V was cut by 6 bases and J by 3 bases, with 17 bases left in between. Per the germline V gene, CDR1 is MDHEN and CDR2 is SYDVKM. CDR3 amino acids: CASSSDSQADYGYTF. DNA for the CDR3: TGTGCCAGCAGCTCGGACAGCCAGGCGGACTATGGCTACACCTTC.